This T cell receptor beta chain originates from a study of cytomegalovirus exposure and HLA in healthy donors. Overall study: Most donors, 70% to 85% of some 400 genotyped, fell in the Caucasian-associated ancestry cluster.

Comment on this clone: Its antigen remains unknown.

Study-level points and caveats: In terms of immune exposure information, only CMV serostatus was available. Researchers catalogued roughly 150 TCR beta chains as cytomegalovirus-associated. Rare TCR sequences dominated, though some public TCRs recurred in many donors.

This PCR relied on a set of 60 Vbeta primers and 13 Jbeta primers. Only in-frame clones appear in the TCRdb table, and some are missing; sequencing was by immunoSEQ multiplex PCR. This sample carries roughly 100,000 clones, 65% to 80% of them seen once, and the ten largest clones take more than 13%. The sample taken for sequencing was PBMCs. This receptor was identified in a woman between 45 and 60 years old in good health and CMV-seropositive.

The CDR3 coding sequence is TGTGCCTGGAGAGGAAAAGGGAGAGATGGCTACACCTTC. As protein: CAWRGKGRDGYTF. The chain uses TRBV30 and TRBJ1-2; D unresolved. CDR3 size: 13 residues. Germline CDR1 is GTSNPN and CDR2 is SVGIG (reference sequence). Trimming stripped 3 bases from V and 6 bases from J, with 14 bases between.